Each of the 10 T cell receptor beta chains below was sequenced from the same sample in a study of blood T cell repertoires in COVID-19. Sequenced by immunoSEQ multiplex PCR; TCRdb stores in-frame clones only, minus some. This sample has roughly 300,000 clones, with around 88% found just once. The sample taken for sequencing was peripheral blood. These receptors were collected from a woman in her forties or fifties with acute or convalescent COVID-19.

V gene TRBV6-5 combines with J gene TRBJ1-5; tentative D call: TRBD1 (6 bases). Germline lookup yields CDR1 MNHEY and CDR2 SVGAGI. Trimming removed 6 bases at V and 2 bases at J, with 11 bases between. There are 14 residues in the CDR3. CDR3 nucleotide sequence: TGTGCCAGCAGAGTATCAGGGGGCAATCAGCCCCAGCATTTT. As protein: CASRVSGGNQPQHF.

This rearrangement joins TRBV19 to TRBJ1-4, with 7 bases that match TRBD1. The CDR3 runs 13 residues. From germline, CDR1 is LNHDA and CDR2 SQIVND (reference sequence). The ends lost 8 bases at V and 7 bases at J; junction bases unmatched: 7. In DNA, the CDR3 is TGTGCCAGTCTCCCCAACAGGGGTGAAAAACTGTTTTTT. This codes for CASLPNRGEKLFF.

This clone has only one observation. The chain joins TRBV29-1 to TRBJ2-2; D remains unclear. This CDR3 spans 14 amino acids. From germline, CDR1 is SQVTM and CDR2 ANQGSEA. Between the trimmed V and J ends, which lost 4 bases and 2 bases, there was a span of 11 bases. The CDR3 reads CSVGVFVNTGELFF. In DNA, the CDR3 is TGCAGCGTTGGAGTTTTTGTTAACACCGGGGAGCTGTTTTTT.

The chain employs TRBV5-4 and TRBJ2-5, with 7 bases matching TRBD1. The germline CDR1 and CDR2 sequences are SGHNT and YYREEE (reference sequence). With 4 bases clipped from V and 2 bases from J, the junction kept 2 bases outside the gene matches. The CDR3 consists of 13 residues. CDR3 nucleotides: TGTGCCAGCAGCGGGGGACAGCAAGAGACCCAGTACTTC. Amino acid sequence: CASSGGQQETQYF.

The chain links TRBV29-1 to TRBJ2-1, with TRBD2 identical over 7 bases. The length of the CDR3 is 15 residues. V shed 0 bases, J shed 5 bases, and the junction held 7 bases outside the gene matches. CDR1 and CDR2 (germline): SQVTM, ANQGSEA. CDR3 nucleotide sequence: TGCAGCGTTGAAGATCTATCTAGCGGTGACAATGAGCAGTTCTTC. Translating it yields CSVEDLSSGDNEQFF.

On this clone: The DNA is left out, because the CDR3 cannot be placed on it with certainty; the CDR3 is given as TCRdb lists it. V usage is TRBV30 and J usage is TRBJ2-1; the table names TRBD1, a call not compared with the DNA. The germline V gene encodes CDR1 GTSNPN and CDR2 SVGIG (reference sequence). A total of 11 residues make up the CDR3, ends included. The chain's CDR3 is CAWGRGSLEFF.

This chain joins TRBV7-9 and TRBJ2-5; D possibly corresponds to TRBD2 (5 bases). The CDR3 sequence is 14 residues long. Deletions cut 5 bases from V and 3 bases from J, with 13 bases between. Germline values: CDR1 SEHNR, CDR2 FQNEAQ (reference sequence). In DNA form, the CDR3 reads TGTGCCAGCAGCGTTCTAGCATCGAAAGAGACCCAGTACTTC. It encodes CASSVLASKETQYF.

The chain uses TRBV18 and TRBJ2-3; TRBD2 might be the D (5 bases). This CDR3 has 14 amino acids. Trimming cost V 4 bases and J 0 bases, with 8 bases left between them. Germline CDR1 and CDR2: KGHSH and LQKENI. The CDR3 spells CASSQTGSTDTQYF. DNA for the CDR3: TGTGCCAGCTCACAGACGGGAAGCACAGATACGCAGTATTTT.

V gene TRBV11-2 combines with J gene TRBJ2-1; 8 nucleotides line up with TRBD1. J lost 4 bases, V lost 2 bases, and 4 bases had no gene match. Germline CDR1 and CDR2: SGHAT and FQNNGV. This CDR3 has 15 amino acids. CDR3 sequence (DNA): TGTGCCAGCAGCTTAACGGGACAGGTTTACAATGAGCAGTTCTTC. Amino acid sequence: CASSLTGQVYNEQFF.

This clone was found a few times. The V and J genes are TRBV19 and TRBJ1-5, with D tentatively TRBD1 (6 bases). V lost 7 bases to trimming and J lost 3 bases, with 16 bases between them. From germline, CDR1 is LNHDA and CDR2 SQIVND (reference sequence). This CDR3 spans 15 amino acids. Written as DNA, the CDR3 is TGTGCCAGTATTCAGACGGGACACCTCAATCAGCCCCAGCATTTT. Protein sequence: CASIQTGHLNQPQHF.